The sequence of this T cell receptor (beta chain) was determined in a study of blood T cell repertoires in COVID-19 (dated by TCRdb to between 2020 and 2021). About the investigation overall: Samples from collaborators originated in the United States, Italy and Spain and spanned both the acute and convalescent phases of COVID-19. The prospective study material was composed of cDNA or gDNA derived from T cells, B-cell-depleted T cells, or PBMCs. The dataset comprised deeply sampled blood TCRbeta repertoires from subjects exposed to, actively infected with, or recovered from COVID-19. The repertoires were released in a freely available public database meant as a resource for research on the immune response to SARS-CoV-2. The samples were drawn from the first 160 participants of the ongoing ImmuneRACE study and from 1,254 subjects provided by 6 global collaborators. Sample metadata almost always included a de-identified subject ID, COVID-19 status, age in years and sex. Where HLA class I and class II types were available, the types were taken from metadata supplied by the sample provider, not from assay-based typing. The study at large found these results: The quantity of clinical and demographic metadata differed by source and by participant and was supplied without curation.

From the cysteine up to the phenylalanine, the CDR3 has a length of 16 residues. Solely the CDR3 DNA is kept, with 48 bases framed from the first base. In the germline V gene, CDR1 corresponds to ENHRY and CDR2 to SYGVKD. V has 3 bases trimmed and J has 0 bases trimmed; junction bases matching no gene number 4. This clone was seen once. No antigen is known for it. No base quality information exists; no much larger clone differs at one position. TCRbeta CDR3 regions were amplified from genomic DNA by means of the immunoSEQ Assay, a bias-controlled multiplex PCR. In the authors' own workflow: Nucleated cell counts per sample were estimated from amplification of reference gene primers within the assay. Sequence reads were collapsed and filtered to measure the absolute abundance of every unique TCRbeta CDR3 rearrangement. For each sample, productive Simpson clonality was calculated as the square root of Simpson's diversity index over productive rearrangements. TCRdb re-hosts the immuneACCESS table, in-frame sequences only. Its copies lack some clones; in the studies checked, an unresolved V gene accounts for under half of them, and the cause for the rest is not known. The V and J calls and clone size are taken from that table; D and trimming were inferred from the DNA. The sample table lists about 380,000 clones, 70% to 85% of them with a count of one. More than 0.95% of the sample belongs to the ten largest clones.

The collaborating institutions used their own protocols to collect whole blood in K2EDTA tubes. For TCRbeta analysis, collaborators shipped samples in one of three forms: frozen whole blood, isolated PBMCs, or DNA extracted from either of those sample types. Recombination linked TRBV10-3 to TRBJ1-5; TRBD1 fits 8 bases in the junction. This receptor was identified in a human donor with acute or convalescent COVID-19. The donor label of this sample is uncertain. Sample: peripheral blood. The CDR3 in this case is CAISDRGLYSNQPQHF. The DNA reads TGTGCCATCAGTGACAGGGGGCTCTATAGCAATCAGCCCCAGCATTTT.